This T cell receptor beta chain was observed in a study of immune evolution from preneoplasia to lung adenocarcinoma. Data came from immunoSEQ multiplex PCR; TCRdb stores just in-frame clones and leaves some out. The sample has 6,200 or so clones, approximately 76% seen once. Overall study results and limits: Later-stage lesions appeared to have more T cells, more diversity, less clonality.

In regard to this clone: Its specificity is unknown.

The sequence was obtained from a person aged 70 to 79 with lung adenocarcinoma. Sequenced material: FFPE minimally invasive lung adenocarcinoma tissue.

CDR3: CASSPPDSPLHF. DNA for the CDR3: TGTGCCAGCAGCCCTCCGGATTCACCCCTCCACTTT. The chain uses TRBV7-2 and TRBJ1-6, with D unclear. CDR1 and CDR2 (germline): SGHTA, FQGNSA. The V end lost 5 bases, the J end lost 8 bases, and 7 bases lay between the germline ends. There are 12 residues in the CDR3.